The 11 T cell receptor beta chains in this list originate from one sample, sequenced in a study of cytomegalovirus exposure and HLA in healthy donors. The study ran its PCR with 60 Vbeta and 13 Jbeta primers. Data came from immunoSEQ multiplex PCR; TCRdb stores just in-frame clones and leaves some out. The repertoire holds about 120,000 clones, with about 74% as singletons. Sequenced input: PBMCs. The receptors were sampled from a female donor in good health and CMV-seronegative.

The gene calls are TRBV21-1 and TRBJ1-2. TRBV21-1 constitutes a pseudogene. The CDR3 spans 10 residues. CDR3 nucleotides: TGTGCCAGCATCCGGGGAGTCTACACCTTC. Translation gives CASIRGVYTF.

This sequence joins TRBV19 and TRBJ2-5; tentative D call: TRBD2 (6 bases). CDR1 is LNHDA, CDR2 SQIVND, per germline (reference sequence). V lost 3 bases and J 5 bases, leaving 13 bases between the germline ends. The CDR3 runs to 14 residues. The CDR3 DNA reads TGTGCCAGTAGTATCCTGGGGGGTGGGGAGACCCAGTACTTC. Protein sequence: CASSILGGGETQYF.

The J gene is TRBJ1-5, the V gene TRBV30; no definite D call. The CDR3 totals 13 residues. Germline CDR1 GTSNPN, CDR2 SVGIG (reference sequence). Between the trimmed V and J ends, which lost 4 bases and 3 bases, there was a span of 10 bases. The CDR3 DNA reads as TGTGCCTGGAACCCAGGATTCAATCAGCCCCAGCATTTT. It translates to CAWNPGFNQPQHF.

This chain links TRBV27 with TRBJ2-5, with 7 bases fitting TRBD2. This CDR3 has 13 residues. V dropped 1 base and J dropped 9; count of bases not matched to a gene: 5. CDR1 is MNHEY, CDR2 SMNVEV, per germline (reference sequence). The CDR3 is CASSLWLGGAQYF. CDR3 coding DNA: TGTGCCAGCAGTTTATGGTTGGGGGGGGCCCAGTACTTC.

V and J are TRBV9 and TRBJ1-2; no firm D call. V was clipped by 3 bases and J by 4 bases, with 28 bases between them. There are 19 residues in the CDR3. The V gene's germline CDR1 is SGDLS and CDR2 YYNGEE. The CDR3 spells CASSETEGVHLNPRYGYTF. CDR3 nucleotide sequence: TGTGCCAGCAGCGAAACCGAGGGAGTTCACCTAAATCCTCGCTATGGCTACACCTTC.

V is TRBV29-1 and J is TRBJ2-7, with TRBD2 matching 7 bases. The CDR3 has 13 residues. Germline values: CDR1 SQVTM, CDR2 ANQGSEA. Unmatched junction bases numbered 4, after V lost 4 bases and J lost 1 base. In nucleotides, the CDR3 is TGCAGCGTTGTGCCGGGGGGATCCTACGAGCAGTACTTC. As protein: CSVVPGGSYEQYF.

The V and J genes are TRBV5-1 and TRBJ2-2, with a weak D call TRBD2 (7 bases). CDR3 size: 16 residues. Germline-derived CDR1 and CDR2 are SGHRS and YFSETQ. The V end was cut by 5 bases, the J end by 7 bases, with 21 bases between. The CDR3 loop reads CASRPQQGGIVGELFF. The CDR3 DNA sequence: TGCGCCAGCAGGCCACAACAGGGAGGGATAGTCGGGGAGCTGTTTTTT.

The V and J genes are TRBV4-2 and TRBJ2-2; 13 bases agree with TRBD2. The CDR3 totals 17 residues. Germline CDR1 reads LGHNA; CDR2 reads YNFKEQ. With V trimmed by 0 bases and J by 6 bases, 4 bases remained unmatched. The CDR3 loop reads CASSQETSGGASGELFF. CDR3 sequence (DNA): TGTGCCAGCAGCCAAGAAACTAGCGGGGGGGCGTCCGGGGAGCTGTTTTTT.

This clone is medium-sized within its sample. This chain uses TRBV6-4 with TRBJ2-3; D is possibly TRBD2 (6 bases). Between the trimmed V and J ends, which lost 3 bases and 2 bases, there was a span of 9 bases. This CDR3 contains 14 residues. Germline V CDR1 and CDR2: MRHNA, SNTAGT. CDR3 protein: CASSEGGDTDTQYF. CDR3 in DNA: TGTGCCAGCAGTGAAGGCGGGGACACAGATACGCAGTATTTT.

The count of this clone is one. This chain uses TRBV12-2 with TRBJ2-2; the table assigns TRBD2, which was not confirmed against the DNA. TRBV12-2 is termed a pseudogene. The CDR3 runs to 20 residues. CDR3 amino acids: CASTGRGTRDRRVNTGELFF. CDR3 DNA sequence: TGTGCGTCTACGGGGAGGGGGACTAGAGACAGAAGGGTTAACACCGGGGAGCTGTTTTTT.

This clone was observed a few times. V is TRBV5-4 and J is TRBJ2-3, with TRBD1 matching over 10 bases. V gave up 4 bases and J gave up 4 bases; unmatched junction bases: 9. The CDR3 is made up of 16 amino acids. Germline V CDR1 and CDR2: SGHNT, YYREEE (reference sequence). Here the CDR3 reads CASSQDFGQGADTQYF. The DNA for the CDR3 is TGTGCCAGCAGCCAAGATTTTGGACAGGGGGCAGATACGCAGTATTTT.